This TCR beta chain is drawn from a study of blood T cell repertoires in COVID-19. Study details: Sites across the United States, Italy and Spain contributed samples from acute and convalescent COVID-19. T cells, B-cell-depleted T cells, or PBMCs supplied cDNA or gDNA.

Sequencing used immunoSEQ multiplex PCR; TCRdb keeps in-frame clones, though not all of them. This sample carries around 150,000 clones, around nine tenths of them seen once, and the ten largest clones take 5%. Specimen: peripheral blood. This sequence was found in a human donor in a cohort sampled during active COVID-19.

For the CDR3, the DNA is TGCGCCAGCAGCTTGGACAGCTTTAACTATGGCTACACCTTC. Translation gives CASSLDSFNYGYTF. The rearrangement links TRBV5-1 to TRBJ1-2, with D unclear. Trimming took off 0 bases at V and 1 base at J, with 7 bases between the two ends. The CDR3 is 14 amino acids. The germline gives CDR1 SGHRS, CDR2 YFSETQ.